A selection of T cell receptor beta chains follows, all from one sample in a study of PD-1 blockade in mismatch repair-deficient tumors. Using immunoSEQ multiplex PCR, the repertoire was profiled, and TCRdb retains in-frame clones only, with some absent. This sample yields 40,000 or so clones, of which around 79% are seen a single time; 22% belongs to the top ten. The sample was peripheral blood, taken 4 weeks after starting pembrolizumab. The receptors were gathered from an adult with mismatch repair-deficient cancer. The CDR3 runs from the conserved cysteine through the conserved F or W. A D gene is named only where the DNA matches it firmly. Size values are once, few and many counts, or a class for expanded clones, and some rows have none.

-,TRBJ1-2,TRBV19,-,CASSKNYGYTF,TGTGCCAGTAGTAAAAACTATGGCTACACCTTC
-,TRBJ2-2,TRBV29-1,-,CSVDTRGAGELFF,TGCAGCGTTGACACCAGGGGAGCTGGGGAGCTGTTTTTT
-,TRBJ1-3,TRBV19,-,CASSTDQSSGNTIYF,TGTGCCAGTAGTACGGATCAATCCTCTGGAAACACCATATATTTT
TRBD2,TRBJ2-7,TRBV6-5,medium-sized,CASSYSKGGLDEQYF,TGTGCCAGCAGTTACTCAAAGGGAGGGCTTGACGAGCAGTACTTC
TRBD1,TRBJ2-3,TRBV5-1,few,CASSGEYIRDRVEFTQYF,TGCGCCAGCAGCGGGGAATATATTCGGGACAGGGTGGAGTTCACGCAGTATTTT
-,TRBJ2-7,TRBV13,once,CASSLFPGKTYEQYF,TGTGCCAGCAGCTTATTTCCAGGGAAAACCTACGAGCAGTACTTC
-,TRBJ1-5,TRBV7-2,once,CASSRETGYNQPQHF,TGTGCCAGCAGCCGAGAGACAGGTTACAATCAGCCCCAGCATTTT
TRBD1,TRBJ2-6,TRBV10-3,-,CAISDGTGNLSGANVLTF,TGTGCCATCAGTGACGGGACAGGGAATCTTTCTGGGGCCAACGTCCTGACTTTC
-,TRBJ2-2,TRBV14,-,CASSQGFSGPTTGELFF,TGTGCCAGCAGCCAAGGATTCTCTGGACCCACGACCGGGGAGCTGTTTTTT
-,TRBJ2-7,TRBV5-5,-,CASSRIGVVYEQYF,TGTGCCAGCAGCCGAATAGGGGTTGTCTACGAGCAGTACTTC
-,TRBJ2-1,TRBV4-1,-,CASSQDAYAFRFF,TGCGCCAGCAGCCAAGATGCCTATGCGTTCCGGTTCTTC
-,TRBJ2-3,TRBV5-3,-,CASSARSDSTDTQYF,TGTGCCAGCAGCGCCAGGAGCGATAGCACAGATACGCAGTATTTT
-,TRBJ2-2,TRBV13,-,CASSLGTGELFF,TGTGCCAGCAGCCTGGGGACCGGGGAGCTGTTTTTT
-,TRBJ2-3,TRBV4-2,-,CASSQESGSVSDTQYF,TGTGCCAGCAGCCAAGAATCCGGGAGCGTCTCAGATACGCAGTATTTT
-,TRBJ1-2,TRBV30,-,CAWRPGYGYTF,TGTGCCTGGAGGCCAGGGTATGGCTACACCTTC
TRBD2,TRBJ2-1,TRBV14,once,CASSQVLAGGKQFF,TGTGCCAGCAGCCAAGTACTAGCGGGAGGTAAGCAGTTCTTC
-,TRBJ2-1,TRBV10-3,-,CATRPGGGGSQSYNEQFF,TGTGCCACCCGACCAGGGGGCGGCGGGAGTCAGTCCTACAATGAGCAGTTCTTC
-,TRBJ2-1,TRBV2,few,CASSGERTAPYNEQFF,TGTGCCAGCAGCGGTGAAAGGACAGCGCCCTACAATGAGCAGTTCTTC
TRBD2,TRBJ2-1,TRBV30,-,CAWTGLARNEQFF,TGTGCCTGGACGGGACTAGCGCGGAATGAGCAGTTCTTC
-,TRBJ1-4,TRBV30,-,CAWSGTGASSEKLFF,TGTGCCTGGAGCGGAACCGGGGCTAGTAGTGAAAAACTGTTTTTT